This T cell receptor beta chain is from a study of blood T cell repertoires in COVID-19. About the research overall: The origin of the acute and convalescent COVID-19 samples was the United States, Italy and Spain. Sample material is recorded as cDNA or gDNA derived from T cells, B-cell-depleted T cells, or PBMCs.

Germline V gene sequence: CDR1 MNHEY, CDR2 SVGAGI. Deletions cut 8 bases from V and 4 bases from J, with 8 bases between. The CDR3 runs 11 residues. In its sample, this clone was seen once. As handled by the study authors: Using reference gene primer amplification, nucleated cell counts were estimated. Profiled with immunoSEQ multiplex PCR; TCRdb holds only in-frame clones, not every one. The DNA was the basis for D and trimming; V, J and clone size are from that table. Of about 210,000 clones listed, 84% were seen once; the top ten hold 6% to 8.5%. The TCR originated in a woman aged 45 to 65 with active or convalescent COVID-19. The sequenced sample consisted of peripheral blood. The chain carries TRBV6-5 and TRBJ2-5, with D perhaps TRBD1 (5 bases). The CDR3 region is CASAQGETQYF. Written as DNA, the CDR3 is TGTGCCAGCGCCCAGGGAGAGACCCAGTACTTC.